This TCR beta chain was obtained from a study of cytomegalovirus exposure and HLA in healthy donors. Turning to this clone: Its antigen is undetermined.

Some clones are missing from TCRdb's copy, which holds only in-frame ones; the method was immunoSEQ multiplex PCR. The sample includes 190,000 or so clones, roughly 80% seen only once; the top ten take about 3%. V was clipped by 3 bases and J by 2 bases, with 14 bases between them. The CDR3 runs to 16 residues. The germline V gene encodes CDR1 LGHNA and CDR2 YNFKEQ. Findings of the study overall: Most TCR sequences were uncommon, yet certain public TCRs appeared in many donors. Cytomegalovirus status was reportedly diagnosed by the classifier with high specificity and sensitivity.

The sequence came from a woman aged 18-35 years in good health and CMV-seropositive. The material sequenced was PBMCs. This chain connects TRBV4-2 to TRBJ2-1, with D possibly TRBD2 on 7 matching bases. In DNA form, the CDR3 reads TGTGCCAGCAGCCAGGAAGGGGGGGGAACCTACAATGAGCAGTTCTTC. It codes for CASSQEGGGTYNEQFF.